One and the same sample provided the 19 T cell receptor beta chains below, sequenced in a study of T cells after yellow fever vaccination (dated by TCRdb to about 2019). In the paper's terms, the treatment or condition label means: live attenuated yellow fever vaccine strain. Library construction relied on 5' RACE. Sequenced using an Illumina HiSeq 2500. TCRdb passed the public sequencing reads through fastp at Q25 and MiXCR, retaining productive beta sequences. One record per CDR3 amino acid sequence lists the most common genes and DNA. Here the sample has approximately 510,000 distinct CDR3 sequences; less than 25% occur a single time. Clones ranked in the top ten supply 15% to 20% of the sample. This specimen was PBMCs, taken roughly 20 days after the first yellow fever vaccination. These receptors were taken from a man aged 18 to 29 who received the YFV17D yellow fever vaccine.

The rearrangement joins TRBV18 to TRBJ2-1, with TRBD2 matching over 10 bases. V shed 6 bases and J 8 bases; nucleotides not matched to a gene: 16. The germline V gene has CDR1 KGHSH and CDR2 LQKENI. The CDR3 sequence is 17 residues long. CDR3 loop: CASSSTSGTSEIDEQFF. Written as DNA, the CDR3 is TGTGCCAGCTCTTCCACCTCCGGGACTAGCGAGATAGATGAGCAGTTCTTC.

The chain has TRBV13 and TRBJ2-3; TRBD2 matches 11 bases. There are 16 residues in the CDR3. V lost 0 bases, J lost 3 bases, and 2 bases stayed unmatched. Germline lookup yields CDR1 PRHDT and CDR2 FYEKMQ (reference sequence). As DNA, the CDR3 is TGTGCCAGCAGCTTAGGTAGCGGGGGGGCTACAGATACGCAGTATTTT. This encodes CASSLGSGGATDTQYF.

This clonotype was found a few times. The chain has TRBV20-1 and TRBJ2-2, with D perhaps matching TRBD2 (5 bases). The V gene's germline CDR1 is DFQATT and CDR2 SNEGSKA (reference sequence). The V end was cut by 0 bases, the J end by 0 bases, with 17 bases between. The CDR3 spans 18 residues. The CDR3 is CSARDITVARANTGELFF. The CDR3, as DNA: TGCAGTGCTAGAGATATTACAGTAGCGCGCGCGAACACCGGGGAGCTGTTTTTT.

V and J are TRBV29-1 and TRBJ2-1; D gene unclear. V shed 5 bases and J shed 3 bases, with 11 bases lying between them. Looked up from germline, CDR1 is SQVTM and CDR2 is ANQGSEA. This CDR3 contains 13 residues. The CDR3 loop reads CSVPFANYNEQFF. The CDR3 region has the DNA TGCAGCGTTCCCTTTGCTAACTACAATGAGCAGTTCTTC.

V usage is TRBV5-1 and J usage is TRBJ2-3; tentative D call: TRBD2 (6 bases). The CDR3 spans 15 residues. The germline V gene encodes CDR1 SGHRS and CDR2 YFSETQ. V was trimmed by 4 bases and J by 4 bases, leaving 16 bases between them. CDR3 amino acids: CASSPGSGGADTQYF. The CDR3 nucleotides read TGCGCCAGCAGCCCCGGGTCCGGGGGTGCAGATACGCAGTATTTT.

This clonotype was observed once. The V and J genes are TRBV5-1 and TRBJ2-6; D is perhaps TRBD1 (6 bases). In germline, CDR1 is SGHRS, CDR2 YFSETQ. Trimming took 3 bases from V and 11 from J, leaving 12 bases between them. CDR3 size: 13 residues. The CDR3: CASSSQGTDVLTF. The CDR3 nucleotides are TGCGCCAGCAGCTCACAGGGTACTGACGTCCTGACTTTC.

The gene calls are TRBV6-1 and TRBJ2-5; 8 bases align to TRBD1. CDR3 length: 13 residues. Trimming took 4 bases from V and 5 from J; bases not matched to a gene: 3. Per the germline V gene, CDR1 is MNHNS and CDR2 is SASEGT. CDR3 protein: CASSARDRETQYF. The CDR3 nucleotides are TGTGCCAGCAGTGCTAGGGACAGGGAGACCCAGTACTTC.

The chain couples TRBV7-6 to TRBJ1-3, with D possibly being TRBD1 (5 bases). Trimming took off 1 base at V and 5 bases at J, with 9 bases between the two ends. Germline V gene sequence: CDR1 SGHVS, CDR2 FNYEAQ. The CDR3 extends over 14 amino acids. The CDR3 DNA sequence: TGTGCCAGCAGCTTAGAGTCAGGGAGAAACACCATATATTTT. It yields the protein CASSLESGRNTIYF.

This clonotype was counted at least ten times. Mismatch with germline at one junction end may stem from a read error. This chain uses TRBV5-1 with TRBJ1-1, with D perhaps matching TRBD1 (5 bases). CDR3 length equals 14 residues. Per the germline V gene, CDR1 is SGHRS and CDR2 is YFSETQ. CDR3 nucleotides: TGCGCCAGCACCTTGTCGGCCGGGGGCACTGAAGCTTTCTTT. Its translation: CASTLSAGGTEAFF. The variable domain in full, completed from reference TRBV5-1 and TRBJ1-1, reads KAGVTQTPRYLIKTRGQQVTLSCSPISGHRSVSWYQQTPGQGLQFLFEYFSETQRNKGNFPGRFSGRQFSNSRSEMNVSTLELGDSALYLCASTLSAGGTEAFFGQGTRLTVV.

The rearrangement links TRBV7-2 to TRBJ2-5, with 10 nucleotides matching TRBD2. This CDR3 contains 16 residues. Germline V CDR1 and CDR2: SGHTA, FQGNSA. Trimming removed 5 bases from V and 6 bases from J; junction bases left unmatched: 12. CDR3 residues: CASSPPDSGGTKTQYF. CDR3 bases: TGTGCCAGCAGCCCCCCTGATAGCGGGGGGACGAAGACCCAGTACTTC.

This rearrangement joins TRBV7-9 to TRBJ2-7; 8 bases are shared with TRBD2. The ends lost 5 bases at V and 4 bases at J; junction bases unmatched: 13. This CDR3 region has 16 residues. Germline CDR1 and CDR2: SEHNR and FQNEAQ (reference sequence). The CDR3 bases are TGTGCCAGCAGCCAAGGTGCTACTAGCGGAACTTACGAGCAGTACTTC. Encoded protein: CASSQGATSGTYEQYF. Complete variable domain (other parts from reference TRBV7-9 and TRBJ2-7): DTGVSQNPRHKITKRGQNVTFRCDPISEHNRLYWYRQTLGQGPEFLTYFQNEAQLEKSRLLSDRFSAERPKGSFSTLEIQRTEQGDSAMYLCASSQGATSGTYEQYFGPGTRLTVT.

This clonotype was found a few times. The CDR3 region is CASSLGGQGNTEAFF. The CDR3 nucleotides read TGTGCCAGCAGCTTAGGGGGGCAGGGAAACACTGAAGCTTTCTTT. The chain carries TRBV13 and TRBJ1-1, with TRBD1 as a possible D gene (5 bases). The germline CDR1 and CDR2 sequences are PRHDT and FYEKMQ (reference sequence). The CDR3 sequence is 15 residues long. Trimming removed 0 bases from V and 2 bases from J, with 10 bases in between.

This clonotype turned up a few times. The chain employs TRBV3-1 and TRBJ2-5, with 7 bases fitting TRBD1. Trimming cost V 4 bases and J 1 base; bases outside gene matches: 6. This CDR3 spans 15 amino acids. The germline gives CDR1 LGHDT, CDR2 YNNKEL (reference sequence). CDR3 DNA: TGTGCCAGCAGCCGTTTGGGGACAGCCCAAGAGACCCAGTACTTC. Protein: CASSRLGTAQETQYF.

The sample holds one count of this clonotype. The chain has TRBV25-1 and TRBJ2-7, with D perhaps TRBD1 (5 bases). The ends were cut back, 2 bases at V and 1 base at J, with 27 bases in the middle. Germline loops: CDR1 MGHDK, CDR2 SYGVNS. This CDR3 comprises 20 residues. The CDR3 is CASSEPPVPGRKHKSYEQYV. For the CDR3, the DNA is TGTGCCAGCAGTGAACCCCCGGTTCCAGGGCGTAAGCACAAATCCTACGAGCAGTACGTC.

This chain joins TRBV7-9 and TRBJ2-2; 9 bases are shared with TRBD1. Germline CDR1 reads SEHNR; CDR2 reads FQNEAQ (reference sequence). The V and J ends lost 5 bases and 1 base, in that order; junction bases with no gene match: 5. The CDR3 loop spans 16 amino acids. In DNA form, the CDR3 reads TGTGCCAGCAGCGTCGACAGGGGGGGGAACACCGGGGAGCTGTTTTTT. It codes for CASSVDRGGNTGELFF. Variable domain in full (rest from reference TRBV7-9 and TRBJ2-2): DTGVSQNPRHKITKRGQNVTFRCDPISEHNRLYWYRQTLGQGPEFLTYFQNEAQLEKSRLLSDRFSAERPKGSFSTLEIQRTEQGDSAMYLCASSVDRGGNTGELFFGEGSRLTVL.

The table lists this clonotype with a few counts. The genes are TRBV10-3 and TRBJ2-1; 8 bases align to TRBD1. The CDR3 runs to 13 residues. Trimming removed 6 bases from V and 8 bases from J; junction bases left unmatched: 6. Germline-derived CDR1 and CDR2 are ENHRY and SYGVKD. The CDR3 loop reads CAIRAGGLDEQFF. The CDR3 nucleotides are TGTGCCATCAGGGCAGGGGGCCTGGATGAGCAGTTCTTC.

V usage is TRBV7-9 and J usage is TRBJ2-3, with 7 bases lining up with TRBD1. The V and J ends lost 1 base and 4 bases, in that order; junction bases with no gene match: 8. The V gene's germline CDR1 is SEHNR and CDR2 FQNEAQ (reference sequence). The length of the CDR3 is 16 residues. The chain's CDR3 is CASSLGDRETPDTQYF. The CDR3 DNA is TGTGCCAGCAGCTTAGGCGACAGGGAAACCCCAGATACGCAGTATTTT.

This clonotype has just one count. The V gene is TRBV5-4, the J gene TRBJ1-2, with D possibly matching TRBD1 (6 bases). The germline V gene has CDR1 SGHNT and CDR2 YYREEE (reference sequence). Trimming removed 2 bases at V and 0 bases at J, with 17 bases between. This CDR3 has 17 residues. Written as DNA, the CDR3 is TGTGCCAGCAGCTTTTCAGGGGACGCGAATCCTAACTATGGCTACACCTTC. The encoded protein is CASSFSGDANPNYGYTF.

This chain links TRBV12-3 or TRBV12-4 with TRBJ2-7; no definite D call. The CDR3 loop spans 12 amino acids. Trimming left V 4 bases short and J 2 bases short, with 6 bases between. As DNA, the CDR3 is TGTGCCAGCAGTTCCTGGGCCTACGAGCAGTACTTC. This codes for CASSSWAYEQYF.